These 21 T cell receptor beta chains came from one sample sequenced in a study of blood T cell repertoires in COVID-19. The repertoire was sequenced with immunoSEQ multiplex PCR; TCRdb's copy has only in-frame clones and lacks some. The sample lists roughly 130,000 clones; around nine tenths were seen once. Sequencing input: peripheral blood. Receptors originate from a man in his fifties or sixties with COVID-19, enrolled during active disease.

The DNA for the CDR3 is TGTGCCAGCAGAGACAGAAACACTGAAGCTTTCTTT. Encoded protein: CASRDRNTEAFF. This rearrangement joins TRBV6-1 to TRBJ1-1; D might be TRBD1 (5 bases). Germline V gives CDR1 MNHNS, CDR2 SASEGT. CDR3 length equals 12 residues. Deletions cut 6 bases from V and 2 bases from J, with 7 bases between.

The V and J genes are TRBV12-5 and TRBJ1-5; 8 bases are shared with TRBD1. With 6 bases clipped from V and 4 bases from J, the junction kept 8 bases outside the gene matches. Germline assignment: CDR1 LGHNT and CDR2 FRNRAP. The CDR3 runs to 15 residues. CDR3 amino acids: CASGFGQGHNQPQHF. In nucleotides, the CDR3 is TGTGCTAGTGGCTTCGGACAGGGCCATAATCAGCCCCAGCATTTT.

CDR3 residues: CASSSTTGGRTEAFF. The CDR3 DNA reads TGTGCCAGCAGCTCAACCACAGGGGGCAGGACTGAAGCTTTCTTT. This chain uses TRBV11-1 with TRBJ1-1, with 9 bases matching TRBD1. Trimming took 4 bases from V and 5 from J; bases not matched to a gene: 8. There are 15 residues in the CDR3. In germline, CDR1 is SGHAT, CDR2 FQDESV (reference sequence).

A single count supports this clone. The V call is TRBV30, the J call TRBJ2-1; 12 bases align to TRBD2. This CDR3 has 18 residues. V lost 2 bases, J lost 7 bases, and 15 bases stayed unmatched. In germline, CDR1 is GTSNPN, CDR2 SVGIG (reference sequence). CDR3 loop: CAWSKGLLAGGGGNEQFF. CDR3 nucleotides: TGTGCCTGGAGTAAAGGTTTACTAGCGGGAGGAGGCGGAAATGAGCAGTTCTTC.

The chain recombines TRBV15 with TRBJ2-1, with D uncertain. V was shortened by 0 bases and J by 0 bases, with 12 bases between the two germline ends. The CDR3 loop spans 17 amino acids. Germline CDR1 and CDR2: LNHNV and YYDKDF (reference sequence). For the CDR3, the DNA is TGTGCCACCAGCAGAGATTTGCCCGGGTACTCCTACAATGAGCAGTTCTTC. The encoded protein is CATSRDLPGYSYNEQFF.

CDR3 nucleotide sequence: TGTGCCAGCAGCCCCCTTCGAGGGCAAATCTACGAGCAGTACTTC. Its translation is CASSPLRGQIYEQYF. This chain uses TRBV11-2 with TRBJ2-7, with D possibly TRBD2 on 5 matching bases. Trimming shortened V by 5 bases and J by 3 bases, and 17 bases separated the two germline ends. The CDR3 covers 15 residues. CDR1 is SGHAT, CDR2 FQNNGV, per germline.

The chain is built from TRBV6-5 and TRBJ2-2, with D perhaps matching TRBD1 (5 bases). The CDR3 has 14 residues. CDR1 MNHEY and CDR2 SVGAGI come from the germline V gene. V was shortened by 3 bases and J by 6 bases, with 11 bases between the two germline ends. The CDR3 region is CASSYQGGAGELFF. CDR3 bases: TGTGCCAGCAGTTATCAGGGTGGGGCCGGGGAGCTGTTTTTT.

The rearrangement links TRBV19 to TRBJ2-4, with D perhaps matching TRBD2 (7 bases). Germline V CDR1 and CDR2: LNHDA, SQIVND (reference sequence). The CDR3 sequence is 16 residues long. V shed 3 bases and J shed 3 bases, with 15 bases lying between them. The CDR3 DNA reads TGTGCCAGTAGTATTGGTGCGGGGGCTGGCAAAAACATTCAGTACTTC. It encodes CASSIGAGAGKNIQYF.

This chain links TRBV19 with TRBJ2-7; D may be TRBD1 (5 bases). The germline CDR1 and CDR2 sequences are LNHDA and SQIVND (reference sequence). Between the trimmed V and J ends, which lost 4 bases and 0 bases, there was a span of 16 bases. This CDR3 comprises 16 residues. CDR3 bases: TGTGCCAGTAGTACGACCTTGACAGTCACCTCCTACGAGCAGTACTTC. Protein sequence: CASSTTLTVTSYEQYF.

V is TRBV30 and J is TRBJ2-7; TRBD1 matches at 10 bases. The trim removed 1 base at V and 4 bases at J, leaving 10 bases unmatched. Germline V lookup: CDR1 GTSNPN, CDR2 SVGIG (reference sequence). The CDR3 covers 16 residues. The CDR3 nucleotides read TGTGCCTGGAGTGCGTACGGGACAGGGGAACTATACGAGCAGTACTTC. Its translation is CAWSAYGTGELYEQYF.

CDR3 amino acids: CASSSGTVWGLYGYTF. Here the CDR3 DNA reads TGTGCCAGCAGCTCCGGGACAGTCTGGGGTCTCTATGGCTACACCTTC. This sequence joins TRBV5-4 and TRBJ1-2, with 7 nucleotides matching TRBD1. Germline assignment: CDR1 SGHNT and CDR2 YYREEE (reference sequence). This CDR3 is built from 16 residues. J was trimmed by 4 bases and V by 3 bases; bases with no gene match: 12.

The chain uses TRBV19 and TRBJ2-1, with 9 positions matching TRBD1. With V trimmed by 6 bases and J by 10 bases, 10 bases remained unmatched. The length of the CDR3 is 14 residues. Germline CDR1 LNHDA, CDR2 SQIVND (reference sequence). The DNA of the CDR3 is TGTGCCAGTAGCATACAGGGGGCGCTGAGAGAGCAGTTCTTC. Encoded protein: CASSIQGALREQFF.

The chain recombines TRBV24-1 with TRBJ2-5; D perhaps matches TRBD1 (6 bases). From germline, CDR1 is KGHDR and CDR2 SFDVKD. This CDR3 contains 13 residues. The germline V and J ends were trimmed by 5 bases and 2 bases, with 8 bases remaining between them. The CDR3 region has the DNA TGTGCCACCAGTGTGGGGGCGCAAGAGACCCAGTACTTC. Translated: CATSVGAQETQYF.

The chain carries TRBV27 and TRBJ2-7; D is uncertain. Germline loops: CDR1 MNHEY, CDR2 SMNVEV (reference sequence). The ends were cut back, 7 bases at V and 2 bases at J, with 21 bases in the middle. The CDR3 sequence is 16 residues long. CDR3 sequence (DNA): TGTGCCAGCAACCTCCCTAACCCACACACTACCTACGAGCAGTACTTC. This encodes CASNLPNPHTTYEQYF.

This clone was recorded once. This rearrangement joins TRBV7-6 to TRBJ1-5; a weak D match, TRBD1 (5 bases). The CDR3 covers 16 residues. V shed 1 base and J shed 0 bases, with 10 bases lying between them. Germline V gene lookup returns CDR1 SGHVS and CDR2 FNYEAQ. The CDR3: CASSLGATASNQPQHF. CDR3 coding DNA: TGTGCCAGCAGCTTAGGTGCGACAGCTAGCAATCAGCCCCAGCATTTT.

V gene TRBV2 combines with J gene TRBJ2-5; 16 nucleotides agree with TRBD2. Germline assignment: CDR1 SNHLY and CDR2 FYNNEI. This CDR3 has 17 amino acids. Losses at the gene ends were 6 bases for V and 1 base for J; bases not matched to a gene: 5. For the CDR3, the DNA is TGTGCCAGCAGGGCGGGACTAGCGGGAGGGCTCCAAGAGACCCAGTACTTC. This sequence encodes CASRAGLAGGLQETQYF.

The chain is built from TRBV5-6 and TRBJ2-5; D may be TRBD1 (7 bases). The V gene lost 2 bases and the J gene lost 5 bases, with 16 bases spanning the gap. CDR3 length: 15 residues. Germline V gene data show CDR1 as SGHDT and CDR2 as YYEEEE. CDR3 amino acids: CASSLQGPGGETQYF. DNA of the CDR3: TGTGCCAGCAGCTTACAGGGACCAGGGGGGGAGACCCAGTACTTC.

V usage is TRBV19 and J usage is TRBJ2-2; the D gene is possibly TRBD2 (5 bases). The germline V and J ends were trimmed by 5 bases and 5 bases, with 12 bases remaining between them. This CDR3 region has 14 residues. Germline CDR1 LNHDA, CDR2 SQIVND (reference sequence). CDR3 sequence (DNA): TGTGCCAGTAGTCAGCGGAGAGGGACCGGGGAGCTGTTTTTT. This codes for CASSQRRGTGELFF.

The gene calls are TRBV11-3 and TRBJ1-1, with D perhaps matching TRBD1 (5 bases). The CDR3 runs to 13 residues. Germline loops: CDR1 SGHNT, CDR2 YENEEA. V lost 6 bases and J lost 5, with 13 bases in between. The CDR3 DNA follows: TGTGCCAGCAGGGAGCGGGGGAGGACTGAAGCTTTCTTT. Translating it yields CASRERGRTEAFF.

This sequence joins TRBV7-9 and TRBJ2-7, with D perhaps TRBD2 (6 bases). The CDR3 covers 14 residues. Trimming cost V 5 bases and J 3 bases, with 14 bases left between them. The germline gives CDR1 SEHNR, CDR2 FQNEAQ (reference sequence). Here the CDR3 reads CASSSLALNYEQYF. CDR3 coding DNA: TGTGCCAGCAGCAGTCTAGCGTTGAACTACGAGCAGTACTTC.

The chain employs TRBV6-5 and TRBJ1-5, with 10 bases matching TRBD1. The CDR3 sequence is 15 residues long. V lost 2 bases and J lost 9; bases outside the gene matches: 7. Germline V gene lookup returns CDR1 MNHEY and CDR2 SVGAGI. CDR3 coding DNA: TGTGCCAGCAGTTACGGACGGACAGGGGGTTGGCCCCAGCATTTT. Protein sequence: CASSYGRTGGWPQHF.